This is a list of T cell receptor beta chains from one sample in a study of CD8 T cells in ankylosing spondylitis. TCRdb reanalysed the 5' RACE reads using MiXCR and keeps one entry per CDR3 protein. The table lists approximately 140,000 distinct CDR3 sequences, roughly 8% of them singletons. The sequenced sample consisted of synovial fluid, either unsorted or a sorted T cell fraction (not recorded which). The receptors shown here come from a male donor with ankylosing spondylitis. The CDR3 runs from the conserved cysteine through the conserved F or W. The D gene is left open where the match is weak. The listing skips clone size in some rows; elsewhere it reads once, few, many or a size class.

clone_size | d_call | j_call | v_call | cdr3_aa | cdr3_nt
many | . | TRBJ1-1 | TRBV14 | CASSPAWGRGDTEAFF | TGTGCCAGCAGCCCCGCTTGGGGTCGTGGGGACACTGAAGCTTTCTTT
. | TRBD1 | TRBJ2-3 | TRBV9 | CASSVEGADTQYF | TGTGCCAGCAGCGTAGAGGGGGCCGATACGCAGTATTTT
. | . | TRBJ2-7 | TRBV28 | CASSLWGRGGNEQYF | TGTGCCAGCAGTCTCTGGGGCAGGGGGGGCAACGAGCAGTACTTC
. | . | TRBJ2-5 | TRBV27 | CASSPLDRVQETQYF | TGTGCCAGCAGTCCCCTGGATCGGGTCCAAGAGACCCAGTACTTC
few | TRBD1 | TRBJ1-6 | TRBV6-1 | CASSGRDRLNSPLHF | TGTGCCAGCAGTGGACGGGACAGGCTAAATTCACCCCTCCACTTT
. | TRBD1 | TRBJ1-2 | TRBV20-1 | CSATDRGYGYTF | TGCAGTGCTACGGACAGGGGCTATGGCTACACCTTC
many | . | TRBJ1-2 | TRBV5-1 | CASSLDGQRNYGYTF | TGCGCCAGCAGCTTGGACGGACAGCGGAACTATGGCTACACCTTC
many | . | TRBJ1-5 | TRBV5-1 | CASSLGPSGGSGNQPQHF | TGCGCCAGCAGCTTGGGCCCTTCGGGGGGTTCGGGCAATCAGCCCCAGCATTTT
few | . | TRBJ1-3 | TRBV7-2 | CASSFVGNTIYF | TGTGCCAGCAGCTTCGTCGGAAACACCATATATTTT
few | TRBD2 | TRBJ2-3 | TRBV12-3/TRBV12-4 | CASSFDVGGGRDTQYF | TGTGCCAGCAGTTTTGATGTTGGCGGGGGGAGGGATACGCAGTATTTT
few | TRBD1 | TRBJ2-3 | TRBV20-1 | CSARDGTGYTDTQYF | TGCAGTGCTAGAGACGGGACAGGGTACACAGATACGCAGTATTTT
few | TRBD2 | TRBJ2-5 | TRBV3-1 | CASKLTSGGQETQYF | TGTGCCAGCAAGTTAACCAGCGGGGGGCAAGAGACCCAGTACTTC
many | TRBD1 | TRBJ1-5 | TRBV12-3/TRBV12-4 | CASRGTGDQPQHF | TGTGCCAGCAGGGGGACAGGGGATCAGCCCCAGCATTTT
few | . | TRBJ1-5 | TRBV3-1 | CASSRGGGYSNQPQHF | TGTGCCAGCAGCCGCGGAGGGGGATATAGCAATCAGCCCCAGCATTTT
many | TRBD1 | TRBJ2-3 | TRBV5-1 | CASSQGTGPDTQYF | TGCGCCAGCAGCCAAGGGACAGGGCCAGATACGCAGTATTTT
few | . | TRBJ1-1 | TRBV11-2 | CASSLRDGDTEAFF | TGTGCCAGCAGCTTAAGGGACGGGGACACTGAAGCTTTCTTT
many | TRBD2 | TRBJ2-1 | TRBV10-3 | CAISETQGGRVKQFF | TGTGCCATCAGTGAGACCCAGGGCGGGAGGGTTAAGCAGTTCTTC
many | TRBD1 | TRBJ2-7 | TRBV4-2 | CASSLSGQGGSYEQYF | TGTGCCAGCAGCCTCTCGGGACAGGGAGGGTCCTACGAGCAGTACTTC
. | . | TRBJ2-2 | TRBV7-3 | CASKTGSGTGELFF | TGTGCCAGTAAAACGGGATCCGGCACCGGGGAGCTGTTTTTT
few | . | TRBJ1-1 | TRBV2 | CASNRQNTEAFF | TGTGCCAGCAACAGACAGAACACTGAAGCTTTCTTT
few | . | TRBJ2-7 | TRBV20-1 | CSPLGGGVGEQYF | TGCAGCCCATTAGGGGGGGGAGTAGGGGAGCAGTACTTC
many | . | TRBJ1-6 | TRBV20-1 | CSAPRRGSGSYNSPLHF | TGCAGTGCGCCGCGAAGGGGTTCGGGCTCCTATAATTCACCCCTCCACTTT
. | . | TRBJ2-1 | TRBV4-1 | CASSQEYQGPGGVNEQFF | TGCGCCAGCAGCCAAGAGTATCAGGGGCCAGGTGGGGTCAATGAGCAGTTCTTC
few | TRBD2 | TRBJ2-1 | TRBV6-1 | CASSPGLAEYNEQFF | TGTGCCAGCAGTCCGGGACTAGCGGAGTACAATGAGCAGTTCTTC
many | . | TRBJ2-1 | TRBV13 | CASSLAMTENNEQFF | TGTGCCAGCAGCTTAGCCATGACAGAAAACAATGAGCAGTTCTTC
few | . | TRBJ1-1 | TRBV20-1 | CSARKAAGGTEAFF | TGCAGTGCTAGAAAGGCCGCGGGGGGCACTGAAGCTTTCTTT
. | . | TRBJ1-4 | TRBV5-1 | CASSRVKGLNEKLFF | TGCGCCAGCAGCCGGGTGAAGGGGTTGAATGAAAAACTGTTTTTT
many | . | TRBJ2-1 | TRBV6-5 | CASSYSLAGSYNEQFF | TGTGCCAGCAGTTACTCGCTAGCTGGCTCCTACAATGAGCAGTTCTTC
few | . | TRBJ1-6 | TRBV20-1 | CSAKDRSRGSYNSPLHF | TGCAGTGCTAAAGACAGGTCTAGAGGGTCCTATAATTCACCCCTCCACTTT
few | TRBD2 | TRBJ2-1 | TRBV11-2 | CASSFKGLAGVSTYNEQFF | TGTGCCAGCAGCTTTAAGGGACTAGCGGGAGTGAGCACCTACAATGAGCAGTTCTTC
few | . | TRBJ1-2 | TRBV3-1 | CASRQEGIYGYTF | TGTGCCAGCAGGCAAGAAGGGATCTATGGCTACACCTTC
. | . | TRBJ1-2 | TRBV6-1 | CASRQRVFNYGYTF | TGTGCCAGCCGCCAGAGGGTATTTAACTATGGCTACACCTTC
many | . | TRBJ2-7 | TRBV20-1 | CSAPTGSLEQYF | TGCAGTGCCCCTACAGGGTCCCTCGAGCAGTACTTC
many | . | TRBJ1-2 | TRBV20-1 | CSAPGTGSGYTF | TGCAGTGCCCCAGGGACGGGTTCGGGCTACACCTTC
few | . | TRBJ1-4 | TRBV5-1 | CASSLAGTGNEKLFF | TGCGCCAGCAGCTTGGCCGGGACGGGAAATGAAAAACTGTTTTTT
. | TRBD2 | TRBJ2-5 | TRBV6-1 | CASRGLVYETQYF | TGTGCCAGCCGGGGACTAGTGTACGAGACCCAGTACTTC
many | . | TRBJ1-5 | TRBV7-2 | CASSSGGGSKPQHF | TGTGCCAGCAGCTCGGGGGGAGGGAGTAAGCCCCAGCATTTT
. | . | TRBJ1-1 | TRBV6-2/TRBV6-3 | CASSYGGGITEAFF | TGTGCCAGCAGTTACGGGGGTGGGATTACTGAAGCTTTCTTT
few | . | TRBJ2-2 | TRBV7-2 | CASSSQAQSNTGELFF | TGTGCCAGCAGCTCCCAGGCACAGTCGAACACCGGGGAGCTGTTTTTT
many | . | TRBJ1-2 | TRBV12-3/TRBV12-4 | CASSTGSGYTF | TGTGCCAGCAGTACAGGGTCTGGCTACACCTTC
many | . | TRBJ1-2 | TRBV11-2 | CASSLVASGYTF | TGTGCCAGCAGCTTAGTCGCGAGTGGCTACACCTTC
few | TRBD1 | TRBJ2-7 | TRBV5-1 | CASSLGQGYYEQYF | TGCGCCAGCAGCTTGGGACAGGGTTACTACGAGCAGTACTTC
many | . | TRBJ2-7 | TRBV20-1 | CSARVPGESYEQYF | TGCAGTGCTAGAGTCCCAGGGGAGTCCTACGAGCAGTACTTC
many | . | TRBJ1-2 | TRBV20-1 | CSARYNYGYTF | TGCAGTGCTAGATATAACTATGGCTACACCTTC
few | TRBD1 | TRBJ1-1 | TRBV20-1 | CSASAQGDTEAFF | TGCAGTGCTAGTGCGCAGGGGGACACTGAAGCTTTCTTT
many | . | TRBJ2-1 | TRBV7-4 | CASSCRRLEWDEQFF | TGTGCCAGCAGCTGTCGGAGACTTGAATGGGATGAGCAGTTCTTC
few | TRBD1 | TRBJ2-7 | TRBV4-3 | CASSLVSDRGYEQYF | TGCGCCAGCAGCCTTGTATCGGACAGGGGCTACGAGCAGTACTTC
. | . | TRBJ1-5 | TRBV6-2/TRBV6-3 | CASSRTAFNQPQHF | TGTGCCAGCAGTCGGACAGCTTTCAATCAGCCCCAGCATTTT
many | . | TRBJ2-1 | TRBV12-3/TRBV12-4 | CASSFKTDTYNEQFF | TGTGCCAGCAGTTTTAAAACCGATACCTACAATGAGCAGTTCTTC
many | TRBD1 | TRBJ1-2 | TRBV5-1 | CASSLWRQGVRGYTF | TGCGCCAGCAGCTTGTGGAGACAGGGGGTACGCGGCTACACCTTC
. | . | TRBJ2-7 | TRBV30 | CAWSRGSYEQYF | TGTGCCTGGAGCCGGGGCTCCTACGAGCAGTACTTC
. | TRBD2 | TRBJ2-1 | TRBV20-1 | CSARGVPGLAGGLSGYNEQFF | TGCAGTGCTAGAGGTGTGCCGGGACTAGCGGGGGGGCTTTCTGGCTACAATGAGCAGTTCTTC
few | TRBD1 | TRBJ1-6 | TRBV7-8 | CASSPGQTNSPLHF | TGTGCCAGCAGCCCGGGACAGACCAATTCACCCCTCCACTTT
many | TRBD2 | TRBJ2-3 | TRBV7-2 | CASSFGGDTQYF | TGTGCCAGCAGCTTCGGGGGGGATACGCAGTATTTT
many | . | TRBJ2-7 | TRBV28 | CASNSDLYEQYF | TGTGCCAGCAACTCGGACCTCTACGAGCAGTACTTC
many | TRBD1 | TRBJ1-5 | TRBV7-2 | CASSLRTGVQPQHF | TGTGCCAGCAGCTTACGGACAGGGGTACAGCCCCAGCATTTT
. | TRBD2 | TRBJ2-7 | TRBV20-1 | CSAEGTSGVRTYYEQYF | TGCAGTGCTGAAGGGACTAGCGGGGTCAGAACCTACTACGAGCAGTACTTC
. | . | TRBJ1-4 | TRBV9 | CASSVRPGATNEKLFF | TGTGCCAGCAGCGTAAGACCCGGGGCAACAAATGAAAAACTGTTTTTT
many | . | TRBJ2-1 | TRBV5-1 | CASSLQSSYNEQFF | TGCGCCAGCAGCTTGCAAAGCTCCTACAATGAGCAGTTCTTC
many | TRBD1 | TRBJ1-1 | TRBV11-2 | CASSAQGGSTEAFF | TGTGCCAGCAGCGCTCAGGGGGGGAGTACTGAAGCTTTCTTT